This TCR beta chain was retrieved from a study of beta chain features in type 1 diabetes. Study outcomes and limitations: VDJ junctions sequenced from type 1 diabetes patients showed fewer insertions and more deletions.

The study reverse transcribed the entire isolated RNA, so it sequenced expressed TCRB transcripts. Naive, central memory and regulatory T cell samples averaged around 4 million immunoSEQ reads each. Data came from immunoSEQ multiplex PCR; TCRdb stores just in-frame clones and leaves some out. The table shows some 300,000 clones, with approximately 8% occurring only once. The sample holds a few counts of this clone. The target antigen is unknown. Germline CDR1 is ENHRY and CDR2 is SYGVKD. V lost 8 bases, J lost 1 base, and 10 bases lay in between. This CDR3 has 13 amino acids. This clonotype originated in a woman younger than 30 in good health. The genes are TRBV10-3 and TRBJ2-3, with D perhaps TRBD2 (6 bases). Material for sequencing was central memory CD4+ T cells from blood. The DNA of the CDR3 is TGTGCCATCCGGGGGATTGGCACAGATACGCAGTATTTT. Translating it yields CAIRGIGTDTQYF.